This T cell receptor (beta chain) emerged from a study of brain T cells in children with intractable seizures. Findings and caveats of the study: Only CDR3 sequence similarity suggested viral specificity, without known HCMV serostatus. Absence of clones before surgery may stem from lower sequencing depth.

Turning to this clone: What it binds is not known.

Using immunoSEQ multiplex PCR, the repertoire was profiled, and TCRdb retains in-frame clones only, with some absent. The profile shows about 340,000 clones, over 90% of them singletons. The time point here: blood from clinic visit 5 months post-surgery; TSC patient then seizure free. The sequenced cases were selected for having the highest brain T cell transcript signatures. Before surgery, patients took at least one anti-epileptic drug. Per germline, CDR1 SEHNR and CDR2 FQNEAQ (reference sequence). Trimming removed 1 base from V and 4 bases from J, with 17 bases in between. CDR3 length: 17 amino acids.

Here the sequenced sample was peripheral blood, taken less than 6 months after surgery. The V call is TRBV7-9, the J call TRBJ2-1; tentative D call: TRBD2 (6 bases). The source of this sequence is a boy under three years old with tuberous sclerosis and intractable seizures. Here the CDR3 reads CASSLGRASGVYNEQFF. DNA for the CDR3: TGTGCCAGCAGCTTAGGCCGGGCGTCGGGGGTTTACAATGAGCAGTTCTTC.